This section outlines one T cell receptor (beta chain) sequence together with its context. Its antigen is undetermined. TCR beta VDJ and CDR3 were profiled, and genomic DNA was the template. TCRdb re-called the reads with MiXCR, one entry per CDR3 protein. The repertoire consists of roughly 170,000 distinct CDR3 sequences, with around 60% occurring once and the leading ten covering around 45%. The sample comes from a study of CD8+CD57+ T cells in acquired aplastic anemia. Study context: Roughly 3.2 ug was the average amount of DNA from sorted CD4+ and CD8+ cells. CD4+ cell libraries from healthy donors averaged approximately 9.8 million reads.

Study-wide results and limits: Statistical testing detected no significant gap in CD8+ Simpson's diversity between patients and controls. There were 25 to 35 CD8+ CDR3 sequences that occurred in both patients and controls.

This CDR3 has 15 amino acids. The germline gives CDR1 LNHDA, CDR2 SQIVND (reference sequence). Between the trimmed V and J ends, which lost 5 bases and 5 bases, there was a span of 19 bases. This TCR was sampled from a human donor in good health. The sample was sorted CD4+, CD8+, or CD8+CD57+ T cells (not recorded which) from PBMCs. This chain uses TRBV19 with TRBJ2-7; D possibly corresponds to TRBD2 (6 bases). The CDR3 nucleotides are TGTGCCAGTAGTGAAATGAACGGGGGATGGGACGAGCAGTACTTC. Amino acid sequence: CASSEMNGGWDEQYF.